The 23 T cell receptor beta chains reported below all come from one sample, sequenced in a study of cytomegalovirus exposure and HLA in healthy donors (dated 2017 in TCRdb). The library was made by the immunoSEQ multiplex PCR assay. For the multiplex PCR, a mixture combining 60 forward primers for TCR Vbeta segments and 13 reverse primers for TCR Jbeta segments was used. Entries here come from immuneACCESS through TCRdb and include only in-frame sequences with V and J called. Some clones fail to appear in such tables; in the studies checked, an unresolved V gene covers under half of the shortfall, and the cause of the remainder is unknown. The sample yields around 100,000 clones; 55% to 65% were counted once. The ten largest clones represent 2% to 2.5% of the sample. Sequencing was done on a sample of PBMCs. The source is a woman aged 25-40 years in good health and CMV-seronegative.

Only a few counts were recorded for this clone. CDR3 DNA sequence: TGTGCCAGCACAACCCTTCCCGGACTAGCGGTAGACTACGAGCAGTACTTC. Translating gives CASTTLPGLAVDYEQYF. J is TRBJ2-7 and V is TRBV28, with 10 positions matching TRBD2. The germline gives CDR1 MDHEN, CDR2 SYDVKM. The V segment lost 7 bases and the J segment 3 bases; nucleotides outside the gene matches: 15. The CDR3 sequence is 17 residues long.

The genes are TRBV7-9 and TRBJ2-1; D remains unclear. V dropped 5 bases and J dropped 10 bases, with 12 bases sitting between them. The germline V gene encodes CDR1 SEHNR and CDR2 FQNEAQ (reference sequence). There are 12 residues in the CDR3. The chain's CDR3 is CASSPPGDEQFF. The CDR3 region has the DNA TGTGCCAGCAGCCCCCCCGGAGACGAGCAGTTCTTC.

The chain joins TRBV28 to TRBJ2-3; 9 bases line up with TRBD2. CDR3 size: 14 residues. From germline, CDR1 is MDHEN and CDR2 SYDVKM. Trimming took 6 bases from V and 2 from J; bases not matched to a gene: 3. CDR3 loop: CASRTSGSTDTQYF. CDR3 DNA sequence: TGTGCCAGCAGGACTAGCGGATCCACAGATACGCAGTATTTT. The whole variable domain, remainder taken from reference TRBV28 and TRBJ2-3, is DVKVTQSSRYLVKRTGEKVFLECVQDMDHENMFWYRQDPGLGLRLIYFSYDVKMKEKGDIPEGYSVSREKKERFSLILESASTNQTSMYLCASRTSGSTDTQYFGPGTRLTVL.

The rearrangement links TRBV10-3 to TRBJ1-2; 9 bases line up with TRBD1. Trimming removed 6 bases from V and 1 base from J; junction bases left unmatched: 3. The CDR3 runs 14 residues. Germline CDR1 and CDR2: ENHRY and SYGVKD. The CDR3 reads CAISRDRDNYGYTF. In DNA form, the CDR3 reads TGTGCCATCAGCCGGGACAGGGATAACTATGGCTACACCTTC.

The V call is TRBV6-5, the J call TRBJ1-1; 7 bases map to TRBD1. Germline CDR1 is MNHEY and CDR2 is SVGAGI. This CDR3 has 15 residues. V dropped 0 bases and J dropped 1; count of bases not matched to a gene: 2. CDR3 in DNA: TGTGCCAGCAGTTACTCCCAGGGGGGGAACACTGAAGCTTTCTTT. Amino acids: CASSYSQGGNTEAFF.

The chain carries TRBV28 and TRBJ1-5; D is ambiguous. This CDR3 is 15 amino acids long. Trimming took 5 bases from V and 6 from J, leaving 17 bases between them. Germline V lookup: CDR1 MDHEN, CDR2 SYDVKM. The CDR3 spells CASSPFTEGGQPQHF. In nucleotides, the CDR3 is TGTGCCAGCAGTCCCTTTACCGAGGGTGGTCAGCCCCAGCATTTT.

This rearrangement joins TRBV14 to TRBJ2-5; the D gene is possibly TRBD2 (5 bases). The CDR3 is made up of 13 amino acids. In germline, CDR1 is SGHDN, CDR2 FVKESK. Trimming cost V 4 bases and J 5 bases, with 11 bases left between them. CDR3 DNA sequence: TGTGCCAGCAGCCTTAGGCGCGGGGAGACCCAGTACTTC. This codes for CASSLRRGETQYF. The full variable domain, completed using reference TRBV14 and TRBJ2-5, is EAGVTQFPSHSVIEKGQTVTLRCDPISGHDNLYWYRRVMGKEIKFLLHFVKESKQDESGMPNNRFLAERTGGTYSTLKVQPAELEDSGVYFCASSLRRGETQYFGPGTRLLVL.

V gene TRBV27 combines with J gene TRBJ2-1, with TRBD2 identical over 13 bases. This CDR3 comprises 17 residues. J gave up 7 bases and V 5 bases, and 11 bases lay outside the gene matches. CDR1 and CDR2 (germline): MNHEY, SMNVEV (reference sequence). CDR3 in amino acids: CASSPNPGLAGVNEQFF. Written as DNA, the CDR3 is TGTGCCAGCAGTCCAAACCCTGGACTAGCGGGAGTGAATGAGCAGTTCTTC.

This rearrangement joins TRBV9 to TRBJ1-1, with D unresolved. Trimming pared 0 bases from V and 3 bases from J, leaving 6 bases between. The CDR3 runs to 13 residues. Germline V gives CDR1 SGDLS, CDR2 YYNGEE. Here the CDR3 DNA reads TGTGCCAGCAGCGTAGGCATAGACACTGAAGCTTTCTTT. Translation gives CASSVGIDTEAFF.

The chain employs TRBV7-3 and TRBJ2-3; 10 nucleotides line up with TRBD1. With 5 bases clipped from V and 1 base from J, the junction kept 3 bases outside the gene matches. This CDR3 contains 15 residues. Germline V CDR1 and CDR2: SGHTA, FQGTGA. CDR3 nucleotide sequence: TGTGCCAGCAGCCAGGGACAGGGGCGCACAGATACGCAGTATTTT. Translated, it gives CASSQGQGRTDTQYF.

The rearrangement joins TRBV28 to TRBJ1-3; unclear D gene. Trimming pared 4 bases from V and 4 bases from J, leaving 11 bases between. CDR3 size: 14 residues. Germline-derived CDR1 and CDR2 are MDHEN and SYDVKM. CDR3 bases: TGTGCCAGCAGTTACCACAGTAGGGGAAACACCATATATTTT. Translating it yields CASSYHSRGNTIYF.

The V gene is TRBV7-2, the J gene TRBJ2-7; 8 bases are a match to TRBD2. The CDR3 loop spans 15 amino acids. After removal of 5 bases from V and 5 bases from J, the junction contained 11 bases not matched to a gene. The V gene's germline CDR1 is SGHTA and CDR2 FQGNSA. The CDR3 loop reads CASSVRSGTFHEQYF. The CDR3 DNA sequence: TGTGCCAGCAGCGTCCGTAGCGGGACCTTCCACGAGCAGTACTTC.

In this sample, this clone turned up once. The chain links TRBV6-5 to TRBJ2-1; TRBD2 matches at 13 bases. The CDR3 extends over 15 amino acids. J was trimmed by 7 bases and V by 2 bases; bases with no gene match: 2. Per germline, CDR1 MNHEY and CDR2 SVGAGI. The CDR3 nucleotides are TGTGCCAGCAGTTACGGGACTAGCGGGAATAATGAGCAGTTCTTC. Translating gives CASSYGTSGNNEQFF.

This clone has only a few counts. The chain employs TRBV6-1 and TRBJ1-2, with 9 bases that match TRBD1. There are 13 residues in the CDR3. Looked up from germline, CDR1 is MNHNS and CDR2 is SASEGT. With V trimmed by 1 base and J by 8 bases, 2 bases remained unmatched. The CDR3, as DNA: TGTGCCAGCAGTGAAGACAGGGGGCTCGGCTACACCTTC. It yields the protein CASSEDRGLGYTF.

V gene TRBV7-2 combines with J gene TRBJ1-1, with TRBD1 matching over 9 bases. Germline V lookup: CDR1 SGHTA, CDR2 FQGNSA. This CDR3 is built from 16 residues. J lost 4 bases, V lost 5 bases, and 11 bases had no gene match. CDR3 coding DNA: TGTGCCAGCAGCGACCGCCCGGGACAGGGTACCACTGAAGCTTTCTTT. This codes for CASSDRPGQGTTEAFF.

V and J are TRBV19 and TRBJ2-7; 12 positions match TRBD2. Germline CDR1 is LNHDA and CDR2 is SQIVND (reference sequence). J was trimmed by 3 bases and V by 5 bases; bases with no gene match: 8. The CDR3 consists of 16 residues. CDR3 protein: CASSVGLAGTIYEQYF. DNA for the CDR3: TGTGCCAGTAGTGTAGGACTAGCGGGAACCATCTACGAGCAGTACTTC.

This clone was recorded a few times. The chain combines TRBV5-4 with TRBJ2-1, with 14 bases matching TRBD2. V was pared by 2 bases and J by 15 bases, with 10 bases of the junction left unmatched. The CDR3 sequence is 15 residues long. Germline V lookup: CDR1 SGHNT, CDR2 YYREEE (reference sequence). CDR3 in amino acids: CASSFPGTSGSVVFF. As DNA, the CDR3 is TGTGCCAGCAGCTTCCCCGGGACTAGCGGGAGTGTAGTGTTCTTC. The entire variable domain, with the rest obtained from reference TRBV5-4 and TRBJ2-1, is as follows: ETGVTQSPTHLIKTRGQQVTLRCSSQSGHNTVSWYQQALGQGPQFIFQYYREEENGRGNFPPRFSGLQFPNYSSELNVNALELDDSALYLCASSFPGTSGSVVFFGPGTRLTVL.

The chain joins TRBV6-1 to TRBJ1-2; D is possibly TRBD1 (5 bases). Germline CDR1 MNHNS, CDR2 SASEGT. Trimming took off 7 bases at V and 4 bases at J, with 7 bases between the two ends. This CDR3 spans 11 amino acids. Here the CDR3 reads CASTTAYGYTF. The CDR3 region has the DNA TGTGCCAGCACGACAGCCTATGGCTACACCTTC.

The chain uses TRBV5-6 and TRBJ2-7; 8 nucleotides match TRBD2. Per the germline V gene, CDR1 is SGHDT and CDR2 is YYEEEE. The V gene end was trimmed by 0 bases and the J gene end by 4 bases; junction bases not matched to a gene: 12. The CDR3 loop spans 17 amino acids. The CDR3 coding sequence is TGTGCCAGCAGCTTGGGCCCAGCGGGAGCGACTGATTACGAGCAGTACTTC. Amino acids: CASSLGPAGATDYEQYF.

This chain joins TRBV6-1 and TRBJ2-7; 8 bases align to TRBD2. The V gene's germline CDR1 is MNHNS and CDR2 SASEGT. J was trimmed by 0 bases and V by 2 bases; bases with no gene match: 3. This CDR3 is built from 15 residues. As DNA, the CDR3 is TGTGCCAGCAGTGAATCGAGCGGGAGCTCCTACGAGCAGTACTTC. This codes for CASSESSGSSYEQYF.

The chain links TRBV5-1 to TRBJ1-6, with 8 bases aligning to TRBD1. With V trimmed by 4 bases and J by 9 bases, 9 bases remained unmatched. The CDR3 runs 15 residues. From germline, CDR1 is SGHRS and CDR2 YFSETQ. DNA for the CDR3: TGCGCCAGCAGCGAGGGACAGGCCATTGGTTCACCCCTCCACTTT. Its translation is CASSEGQAIGSPLHF.

The chain recombines TRBV18 with TRBJ2-7, with 8 bases matching TRBD2. Germline CDR1 and CDR2: KGHSH and LQKENI. The J segment lost 0 bases and the V segment lost 5 bases, leaving 6 bases of the junction unmatched. The CDR3 covers 15 residues. CDR3 in DNA: TGTGCCAGCTCAGCGACTAGCGCAAACTCCTACGAGCAGTACTTC. Amino acid sequence: CASSATSANSYEQYF.

The V gene is TRBV28, the J gene TRBJ2-7, with D maybe TRBD2 (5 bases). There are 14 residues in the CDR3. V was pared by 5 bases and J by 1 base, with 12 bases between. Germline values: CDR1 MDHEN, CDR2 SYDVKM. The CDR3 DNA sequence: TGTGCCAGCAGTCCCAGCGGCCTGTCCTACGAGCAGTACTTC. The encoded protein is CASSPSGLSYEQYF.